This T cell receptor beta chain emerged from a study of CD8 T cells in ankylosing spondylitis. Study results and limitations: Previous work reported some of these motif variants in the synovial fluid and blood of reactive arthritis. Disease-linked clones were found to be CD8+ and relatively rare in peripheral blood. It was reported that disease-linked clones were significantly enriched in matched ankylosing spondylitis synovial fluid. Typical of ankylosing spondylitis blood, it appeared, was a TCR beta motif of fewer than 10 highly homologous variants.

Making use of molecular barcodes, quantitative 5'-RACE generated TCR beta libraries. One entry per CDR3 protein, called by TCRdb with MiXCR from the 5' RACE reads. Of some 800,000 distinct CDR3 sequences listed, 12% are singletons. The table lists this clonotype with a few counts. No antigen is known for it. Trimming removed 5 bases from V and 1 base from J; junction bases left unmatched: 12. The CDR3 sequence is 16 residues long. From germline, CDR1 is DFQATT and CDR2 SNEGSKA (reference sequence). The source of this sequence is a male donor with ankylosing spondylitis. The specimen sequenced was blood, either unsorted or a sorted T cell fraction (not recorded which). V is TRBV20-1 and J is TRBJ2-3; 7 bases are a match to TRBD2. The CDR3 region is CSACRRWAGGTDTQYF. DNA of the CDR3: TGCAGTGCTTGCCGGAGGTGGGCGGGGGGCACAGATACGCAGTATTTT.